This TCR beta chain derives from a study of T cell changes during pregnancy in multiple sclerosis (dated by TCRdb to about 2019). About the investigation overall: Changes in the T cell repertoire over the course of pregnancy were examined in this study in women with multiple sclerosis.

The method was the immunoSEQ multiplex PCR assay. Imported from immuneACCESS, the table was reduced by TCRdb to in-frame sequences with V and J called. These copies leave out some clones; in studies compared against another copy, an unresolved V gene accounts for under half, and the cause of the remainder is not known. In all, the sample holds about 21,000 clones, and about 87% of those were seen once. The top ten constitute 6.5% to 9% of the sample. From a lookup of the germline V gene (reference sequence), CDR1 and CDR2 are SGHNT and YYREEE. Trimming costs V 1 base and J 4 bases, and their ends lie 13 bases apart. Its CDR3 holds 15 amino acids, cysteine through phenylalanine. Only the CDR3 DNA stays, 45 bases, in frame from base 1. A remark on this clone: No antigen is known for it. No quality values exist for individual bases; no much larger clone is one base distant.

The material sequenced was CD8+ T cells from peripheral blood mononuclear cells, taken in the third trimester of pregnancy. The chain was built from TRBV5-4 and TRBJ2-3; TRBD2 could be the D gene, as 6 bases match. The receptor was isolated from a female donor in good health, enrolled as a control in a pregnancy study. In nucleotides, the sequence is TGTGCCAGCAGCTTGTCCCCAGGAGGGTCAGATACGCAGTATTTT. Translated, it gives CASSLSPGGSDTQYF.